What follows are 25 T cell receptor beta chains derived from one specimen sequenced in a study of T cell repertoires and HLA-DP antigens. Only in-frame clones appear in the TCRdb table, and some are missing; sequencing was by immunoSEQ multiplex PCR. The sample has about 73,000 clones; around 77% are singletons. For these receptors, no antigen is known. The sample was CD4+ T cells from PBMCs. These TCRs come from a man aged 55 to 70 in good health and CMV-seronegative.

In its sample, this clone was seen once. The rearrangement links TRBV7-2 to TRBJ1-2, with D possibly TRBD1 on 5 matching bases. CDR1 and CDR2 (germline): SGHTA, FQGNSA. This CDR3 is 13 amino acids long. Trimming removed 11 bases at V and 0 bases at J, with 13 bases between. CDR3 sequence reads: CAGGSAPNYGYTF. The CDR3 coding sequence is TGTGCCGGGGGGTCCGCCCCTAACTATGGCTACACCTTC.

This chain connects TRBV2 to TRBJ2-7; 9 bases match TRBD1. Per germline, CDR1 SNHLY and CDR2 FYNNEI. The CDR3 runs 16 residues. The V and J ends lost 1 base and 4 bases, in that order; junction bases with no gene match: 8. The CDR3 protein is CASSEGRDRVSYEQYV. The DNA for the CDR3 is TGTGCCAGCAGTGAAGGGCGGGACAGGGTCTCTTACGAGCAGTACGTC.

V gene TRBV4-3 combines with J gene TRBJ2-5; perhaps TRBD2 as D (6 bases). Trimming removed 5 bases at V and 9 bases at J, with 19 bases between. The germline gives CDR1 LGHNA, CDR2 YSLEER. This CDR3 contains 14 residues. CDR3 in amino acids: CASSRSGGFVPQYF. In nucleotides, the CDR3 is TGCGCCAGCAGCAGATCTGGAGGGTTTGTGCCCCAGTACTTC.

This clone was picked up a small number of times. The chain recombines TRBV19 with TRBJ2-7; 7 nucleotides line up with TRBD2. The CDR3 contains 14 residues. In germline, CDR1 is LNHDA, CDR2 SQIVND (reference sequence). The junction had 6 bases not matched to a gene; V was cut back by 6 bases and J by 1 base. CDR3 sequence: CASRAGTTSYEQYF. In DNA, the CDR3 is TGTGCCAGTAGGGCCGGGACTACGTCCTACGAGCAGTACTTC.

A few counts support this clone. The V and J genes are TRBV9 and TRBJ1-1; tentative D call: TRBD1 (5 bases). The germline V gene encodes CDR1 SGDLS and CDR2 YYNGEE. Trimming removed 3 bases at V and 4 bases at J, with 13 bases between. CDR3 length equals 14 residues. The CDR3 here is CASSEQARGTEAFF. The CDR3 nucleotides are TGTGCCAGCAGCGAACAGGCCCGGGGCACTGAAGCTTTCTTT.

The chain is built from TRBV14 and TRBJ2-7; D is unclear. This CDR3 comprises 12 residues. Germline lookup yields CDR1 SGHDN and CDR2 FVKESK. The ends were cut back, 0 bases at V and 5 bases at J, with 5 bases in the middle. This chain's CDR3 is CASSQDQHEQYF. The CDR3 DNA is TGTGCCAGCAGCCAAGATCAACACGAGCAGTACTTC.

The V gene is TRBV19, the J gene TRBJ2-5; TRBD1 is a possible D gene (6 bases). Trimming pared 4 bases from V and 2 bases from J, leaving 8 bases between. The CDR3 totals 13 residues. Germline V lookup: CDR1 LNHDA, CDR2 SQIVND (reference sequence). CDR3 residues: CASSTDRQETQYF. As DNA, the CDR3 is TGTGCCAGTAGTACGGACAGACAAGAGACCCAGTACTTC.

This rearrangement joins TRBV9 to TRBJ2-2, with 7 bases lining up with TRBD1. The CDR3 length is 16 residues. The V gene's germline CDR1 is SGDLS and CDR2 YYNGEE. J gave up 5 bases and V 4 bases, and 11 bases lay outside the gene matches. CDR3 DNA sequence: TGTGCCAGCAGCCTCGCCCCGGGACAGACTACCGGGGAGCTGTTTTTT. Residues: CASSLAPGQTTGELFF.

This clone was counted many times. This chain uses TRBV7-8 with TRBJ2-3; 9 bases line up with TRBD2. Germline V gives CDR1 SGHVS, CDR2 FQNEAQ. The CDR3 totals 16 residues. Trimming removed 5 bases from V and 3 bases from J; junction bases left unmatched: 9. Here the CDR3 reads CASSQTSGRATDTQYF. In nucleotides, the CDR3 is TGTGCCAGCAGCCAGACTAGCGGCAGAGCGACAGATACGCAGTATTTT.

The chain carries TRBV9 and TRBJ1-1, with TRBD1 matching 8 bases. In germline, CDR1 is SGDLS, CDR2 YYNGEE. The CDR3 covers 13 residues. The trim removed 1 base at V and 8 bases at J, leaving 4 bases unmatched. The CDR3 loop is CASSVIDRGEAFF. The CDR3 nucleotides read TGTGCCAGCAGCGTAATAGACAGGGGCGAAGCTTTCTTT.

CDR3 amino acids: CASSLILDGNSPLHF. CDR3 bases: TGTGCCAGCAGCTTAATCTTAGATGGGAATTCACCCCTCCACTTT. The V gene is TRBV7-8, the J gene TRBJ1-6; D is uncertain. CDR3 size: 15 residues. Trimming shortened V by 2 bases and J by 7 bases, and 12 bases separated the two germline ends. Germline V gene data show CDR1 as SGHVS and CDR2 as FQNEAQ.

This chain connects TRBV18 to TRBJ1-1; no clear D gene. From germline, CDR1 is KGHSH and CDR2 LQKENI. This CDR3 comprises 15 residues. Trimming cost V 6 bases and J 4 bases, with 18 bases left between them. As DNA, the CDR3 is TGTGCCAGCTCGCAAGGGCAAAGGGTTTTCACTGAAGCTTTCTTT. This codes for CASSQGQRVFTEAFF. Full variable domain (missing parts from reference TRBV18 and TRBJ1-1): NAGVMQNPRHLVRRRGQEARLRCSPMKGHSHVYWYRQLPEEGLKFMVYLQKENIIDESGMPKERFSAEFPKEGPSILRIQQVVRGDSAAYFCASSQGQRVFTEAFFGQGTRLTVV.

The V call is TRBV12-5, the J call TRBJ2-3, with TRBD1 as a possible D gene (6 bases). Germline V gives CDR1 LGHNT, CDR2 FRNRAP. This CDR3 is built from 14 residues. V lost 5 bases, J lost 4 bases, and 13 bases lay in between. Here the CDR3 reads CASGPPTGSDTQYF. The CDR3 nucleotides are TGTGCTAGTGGTCCTCCGACAGGCTCAGATACGCAGTATTTT.

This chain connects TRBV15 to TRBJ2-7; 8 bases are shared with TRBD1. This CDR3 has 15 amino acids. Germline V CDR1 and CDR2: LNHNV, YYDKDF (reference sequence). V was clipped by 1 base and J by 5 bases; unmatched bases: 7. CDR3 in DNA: TGTGCCACCAGCAGAGGCCCGGACAGGGTCCACGAGCAGTACTTC. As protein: CATSRGPDRVHEQYF.

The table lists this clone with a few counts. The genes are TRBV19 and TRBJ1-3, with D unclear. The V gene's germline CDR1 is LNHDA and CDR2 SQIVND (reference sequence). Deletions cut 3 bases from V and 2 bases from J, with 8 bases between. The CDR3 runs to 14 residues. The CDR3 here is CASSIGPPGNTIYF. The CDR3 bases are TGTGCCAGTAGTATCGGGCCGCCTGGAAACACCATATATTTT. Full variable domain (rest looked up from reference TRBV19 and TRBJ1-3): DGGITQSPKYLFRKEGQNVTLSCEQNLNHDAMYWYRQDPGQGLRLIYYSQIVNDFQKGDIAEGYSVSREKKESFPLTVTSAQKNPTAFYLCASSIGPPGNTIYFGEGSWLTVV.

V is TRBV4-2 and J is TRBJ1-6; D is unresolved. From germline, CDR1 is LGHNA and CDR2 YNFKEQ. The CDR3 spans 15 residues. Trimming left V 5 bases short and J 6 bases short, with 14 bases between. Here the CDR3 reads CASSETDLLNSPLHF. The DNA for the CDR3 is TGTGCCAGCAGCGAAACGGATCTACTTAATTCACCCCTCCACTTT.

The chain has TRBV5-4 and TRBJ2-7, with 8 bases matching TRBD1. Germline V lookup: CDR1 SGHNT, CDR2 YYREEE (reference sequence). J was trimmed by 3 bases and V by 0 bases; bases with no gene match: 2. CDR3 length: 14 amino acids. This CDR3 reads CASSLAGQGYEQYF. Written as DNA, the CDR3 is TGTGCCAGCAGCTTGGCCGGACAGGGCTACGAGCAGTACTTC.

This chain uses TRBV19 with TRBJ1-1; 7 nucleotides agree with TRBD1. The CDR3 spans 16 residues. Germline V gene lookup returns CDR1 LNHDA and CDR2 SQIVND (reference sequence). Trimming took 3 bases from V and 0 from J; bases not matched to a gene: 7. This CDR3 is CASSMYTGQLNTEAFF. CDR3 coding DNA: TGTGCCAGTAGTATGTACACGGGACAGTTGAACACTGAAGCTTTCTTT.

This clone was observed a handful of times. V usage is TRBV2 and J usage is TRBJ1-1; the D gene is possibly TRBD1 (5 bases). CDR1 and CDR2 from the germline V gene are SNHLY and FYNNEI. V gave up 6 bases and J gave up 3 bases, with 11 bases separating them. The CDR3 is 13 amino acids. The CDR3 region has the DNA TGTGCCAGCAGAAATGGGGGGTACACTGAAGCTTTCTTT. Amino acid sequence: CASRNGGYTEAFF. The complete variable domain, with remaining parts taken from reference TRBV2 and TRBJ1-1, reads EPEVTQTPSHQVTQMGQEVILRCVPISNHLYFYWYRQILGQKVEFLVSFYNNEISEKSEIFDDQFSVERPDGSNFTLKIRSTKLEDSAMYFCASRNGGYTEAFFGQGTRLTVV.

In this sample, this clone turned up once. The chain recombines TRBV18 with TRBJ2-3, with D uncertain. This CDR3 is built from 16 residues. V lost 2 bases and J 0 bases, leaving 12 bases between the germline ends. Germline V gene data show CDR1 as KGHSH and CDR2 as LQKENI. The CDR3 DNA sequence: TGTGCCAGCTCACCAAGTGACCGATATAGCACAGATACGCAGTATTTT. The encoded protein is CASSPSDRYSTDTQYF.

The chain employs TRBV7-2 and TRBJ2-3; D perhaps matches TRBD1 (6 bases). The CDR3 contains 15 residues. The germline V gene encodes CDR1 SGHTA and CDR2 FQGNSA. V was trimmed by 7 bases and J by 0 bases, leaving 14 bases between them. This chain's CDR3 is CASTIQGQSTDTQYF. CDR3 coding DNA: TGTGCCAGCACCATACAGGGTCAAAGCACAGATACGCAGTATTTT.

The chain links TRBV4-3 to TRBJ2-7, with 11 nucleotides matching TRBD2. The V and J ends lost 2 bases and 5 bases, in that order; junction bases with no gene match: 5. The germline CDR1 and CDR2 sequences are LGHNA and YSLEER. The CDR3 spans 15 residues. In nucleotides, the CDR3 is TGCGCCAGCAGCCAATTAGCGGGGGGGCCCGACGAGCAGTACTTC. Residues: CASSQLAGGPDEQYF.

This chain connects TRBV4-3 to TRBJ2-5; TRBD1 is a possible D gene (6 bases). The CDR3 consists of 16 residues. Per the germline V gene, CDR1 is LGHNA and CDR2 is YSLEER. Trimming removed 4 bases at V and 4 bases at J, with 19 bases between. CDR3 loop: CASSRGGETMLETQYF. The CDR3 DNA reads TGCGCCAGCAGCCGAGGGGGAGAGACAATGCTAGAGACCCAGTACTTC.

In DNA, the CDR3 is TGCGCCAGCAGACAAGACAGGGGGGAGACCCAGTACTTC. Its protein product is CASRQDRGETQYF. V gene TRBV5-1 combines with J gene TRBJ2-5; the match to TRBD1 covers 9 bases. The CDR3 loop spans 13 amino acids. Germline V lookup: CDR1 SGHRS, CDR2 YFSETQ. J gave up 5 bases and V 5 bases, and 4 bases lay outside the gene matches.

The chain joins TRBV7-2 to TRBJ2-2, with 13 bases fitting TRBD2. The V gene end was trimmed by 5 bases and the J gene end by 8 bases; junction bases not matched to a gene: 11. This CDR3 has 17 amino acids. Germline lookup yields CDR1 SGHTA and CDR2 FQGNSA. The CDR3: CASSHPLGLAGSGELFF. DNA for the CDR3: TGTGCCAGCAGCCACCCCCTGGGACTAGCGGGGTCGGGGGAGCTGTTTTTT.